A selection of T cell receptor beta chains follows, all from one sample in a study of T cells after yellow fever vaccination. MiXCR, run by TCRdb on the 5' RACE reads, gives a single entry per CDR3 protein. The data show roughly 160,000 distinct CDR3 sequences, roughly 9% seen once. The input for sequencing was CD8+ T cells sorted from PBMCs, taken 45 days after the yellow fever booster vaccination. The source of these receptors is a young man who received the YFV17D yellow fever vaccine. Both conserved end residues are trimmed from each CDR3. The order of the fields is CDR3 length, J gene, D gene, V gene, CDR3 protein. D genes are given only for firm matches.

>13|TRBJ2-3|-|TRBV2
ASTLRVMATDTQY
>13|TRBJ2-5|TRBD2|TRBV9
ASSVEGLAGETQY
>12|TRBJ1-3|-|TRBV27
ASSPGVSGNTIY
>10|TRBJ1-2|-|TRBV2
ASSYTDYGYT
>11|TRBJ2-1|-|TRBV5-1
ASSRAAYNEQF
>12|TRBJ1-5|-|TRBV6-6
ASSFDGVYQPQH
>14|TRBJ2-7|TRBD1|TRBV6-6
ASSYLAGGRTYEQY
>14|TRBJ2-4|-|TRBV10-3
AISQGWDRAKNIQY
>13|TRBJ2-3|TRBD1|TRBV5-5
ASSLFDRAGDTQY
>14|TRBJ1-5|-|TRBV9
ASSVGTGPSNQPQH
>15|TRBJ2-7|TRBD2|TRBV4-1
ASSQVGDSGGVYEQY
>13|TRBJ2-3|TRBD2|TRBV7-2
ASSVLGGYTDTQY
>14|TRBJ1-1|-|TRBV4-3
ASSQNLGERNTEAF
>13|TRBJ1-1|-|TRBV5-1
ASSLEPGWGTEAF
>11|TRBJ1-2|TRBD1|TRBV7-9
ASSHTGEAGYT
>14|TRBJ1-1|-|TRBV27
ASGLPFRVSDTEAF
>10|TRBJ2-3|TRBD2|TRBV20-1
SARLAGDTQY
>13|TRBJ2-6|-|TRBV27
ASSSGASGANVLT
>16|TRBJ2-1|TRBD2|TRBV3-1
ASSQASAIAGAYNEQF
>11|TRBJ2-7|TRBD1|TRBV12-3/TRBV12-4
ASSVTGTGSQY
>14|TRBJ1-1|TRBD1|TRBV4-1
ASSEKTGGWDTEAF
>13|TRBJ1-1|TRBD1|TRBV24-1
ATRPRDRSNTEAF
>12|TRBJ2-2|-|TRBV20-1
SARDHGDTGELF
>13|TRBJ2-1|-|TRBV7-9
ASSLDGLHDNEQF
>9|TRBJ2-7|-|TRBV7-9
ASSFSDEQY
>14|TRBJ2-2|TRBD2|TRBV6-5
ASRPGLAGGTGELF
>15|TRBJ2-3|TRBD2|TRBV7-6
ASGIAGGPSPTDTQY
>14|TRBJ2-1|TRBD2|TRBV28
ASSPLGTSARGEQF
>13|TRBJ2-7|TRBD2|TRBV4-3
ASSQATGGYYEQY
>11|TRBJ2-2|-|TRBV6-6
ASREGNTGELF
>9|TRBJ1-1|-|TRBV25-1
ASSATVEAF
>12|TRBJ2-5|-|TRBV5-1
ASSFRDTQETQY
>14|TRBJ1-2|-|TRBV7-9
ASSPPRSSGYYGYT
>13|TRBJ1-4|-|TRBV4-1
ASSHVGNSNEKLF
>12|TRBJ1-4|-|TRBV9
ASSVAGTGEKLF
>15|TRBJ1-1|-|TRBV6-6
ASSPQTLPGKDTEAF